Below, 24 T cell receptor beta chains from the same sample are listed, as sequenced in a study of beta chain features in type 1 diabetes. Isolated RNA was reverse transcribed in full, so expressed TCRB transcripts were sequenced. Generated by immunoSEQ multiplex PCR, the TCRdb table keeps only in-frame clones and is missing some. The table records a few hundred thousand clones, 11% of them present only once. Sequencing was carried out using naive CD4+ T cells from blood. Receptor source: a woman aged 25 to 39 in good health.

This clone appeared a few times. The genes are TRBV5-4 and TRBJ2-1; 13 positions match TRBD2. This CDR3 has 15 residues. Germline V lookup: CDR1 SGHNT, CDR2 YYREEE (reference sequence). The V and J ends lost 4 bases and 5 bases, in that order; junction bases with no gene match: 3. The CDR3 reads CASSRGLAGDNEQFF. DNA of the CDR3: TGTGCCAGCAGCAGAGGACTAGCGGGAGACAATGAGCAGTTCTTC.

V and J are TRBV5-1 and TRBJ2-1; no clear D gene. V lost 3 bases, J lost 10 bases, and 11 bases lay in between. From germline, CDR1 is SGHRS and CDR2 YFSETQ. The CDR3 runs 12 residues. The CDR3 spells CASSSRGLEQFF. Here the CDR3 DNA reads TGCGCCAGCAGCTCCCGCGGTTTGGAGCAGTTCTTC.

V is TRBV18 and J is TRBJ2-2, with TRBD2 matching over 8 bases. After removal of 4 bases from V and 2 bases from J, the junction contained 6 bases not matched to a gene. There are 16 residues in the CDR3. Germline V CDR1 and CDR2: KGHSH, LQKENI. Written as DNA, the CDR3 is TGTGCCAGCTCACATGATTTAGCGGGAAACACCGGGGAGCTGTTTTTT. It yields the protein CASSHDLAGNTGELFF.

This clone was detected only a few times. The chain carries TRBV5-6 and TRBJ2-7, with D maybe TRBD2 (6 bases). CDR3 length equals 15 residues. V was clipped by 4 bases and J by 2 bases, with 16 bases between them. Germline V gives CDR1 SGHDT, CDR2 YYEEEE. The CDR3 reads CASSPRPGGPYEQYF. In nucleotides, the CDR3 is TGTGCCAGCAGCCCGCGACCCGGAGGGCCCTACGAGCAGTACTTC.

The chain uses TRBV10-3 and TRBJ2-1; 13 nucleotides line up with TRBD2. V lost 6 bases, J lost 9 bases, and 8 bases stayed unmatched. The CDR3 length is 15 residues. Germline V CDR1 and CDR2: ENHRY, SYGVKD. CDR3 sequence: CAISEGTSGKGEQFF. CDR3 in DNA: TGTGCCATCAGCGAAGGGACTAGCGGGAAGGGTGAGCAGTTCTTC.

The chain employs TRBV4-2 and TRBJ2-1; 9 positions agree with TRBD2. Trimming at V came to 0 bases and at J to 9 bases, leaving 6 bases not matched to a gene. The germline V gene encodes CDR1 LGHNA and CDR2 YNFKEQ. The CDR3 is 15 residues long. The CDR3 loop is CASSQERLAGREQFF. The CDR3 region has the DNA TGTGCCAGCAGCCAAGAGCGGCTAGCGGGACGTGAGCAGTTCTTC.

In regard to this clone: Distinct nucleotide sequences in the sample also encode this CDR3. V and J are TRBV18 and TRBJ2-5; possible D gene TRBD1, 6 bases. This CDR3 has 13 amino acids. With 3 bases removed from V and 2 bases from J, the gap between germline ends came to 7 bases. Looked up from germline, CDR1 is KGHSH and CDR2 is LQKENI. CDR3 DNA sequence: TGTGCCAGCTCACCCACAGGGCAAGAGACCCAGTACTTC. It specifies CASSPTGQETQYF.

The gene calls are TRBV6-6 and TRBJ2-2, with D possibly TRBD1 on 5 matching bases. This CDR3 contains 15 residues. V was cut by 7 bases and J by 4 bases, with 16 bases left in between. Germline CDR1 is MNHNY and CDR2 is SVGAGI (reference sequence). The CDR3 here is CASNRQGASTGELFF. The CDR3 coding sequence is TGTGCCAGCAACAGGCAAGGGGCGAGCACCGGGGAGCTGTTTTTT.

In regard to this clone: Other DNA sequences from this sample encode an identical CDR3 as well. CDR3 coding DNA: TGTGCCAGCAGCTTGGGAGGCTCCTACAATGAGCAGTTCTTC. It is translated as CASSLGGSYNEQFF. V gene TRBV11-3 combines with J gene TRBJ2-1, with D perhaps TRBD2 (6 bases). Germline V gene lookup returns CDR1 SGHNT and CDR2 YENEEA. The V gene lost 3 bases and the J gene lost 0 bases, with 6 bases spanning the gap. The CDR3 spans 14 residues.

This clone occurred a few times. The J gene is TRBJ2-7, the V gene TRBV10-3, with a tentative D call TRBD1 (5 bases). The CDR3 length is 14 residues. Looked up from germline, CDR1 is ENHRY and CDR2 is SYGVKD. The V end was cut by 11 bases, the J end by 0 bases, with 17 bases between. Here the CDR3 reads CAADSGASSYEQYF. CDR3 DNA: TGTGCCGCAGACAGTGGGGCGAGCTCCTACGAGCAGTACTTC.

This clone occurred a few times. The CDR3 region is CSVHPKREGPRSYNEQFF. Here the CDR3 DNA reads TGCAGCGTTCACCCCAAGCGGGAGGGACCACGCTCCTACAATGAGCAGTTCTTC. This chain connects TRBV29-1 to TRBJ2-1; 10 positions match TRBD2. From germline, CDR1 is SQVTM and CDR2 ANQGSEA. J was trimmed by 0 bases and V by 5 bases; bases with no gene match: 13. The CDR3 has 18 residues.

This clone has a handful of counts. This chain joins TRBV6-5 and TRBJ2-1; TRBD1 is a possible D gene (5 bases). The CDR3 has 13 amino acids. Trimming stripped 5 bases from V and 9 bases from J, with 14 bases between. Germline CDR1 MNHEY, CDR2 SVGAGI. CDR3: CASSRQTDFEQFF. The CDR3 bases are TGTGCCAGCAGTCGACAGACGGATTTTGAGCAGTTCTTC.

V gene TRBV6-5 combines with J gene TRBJ2-3; 10 bases match TRBD2. This CDR3 has 14 amino acids. The ends lost 7 bases at V and 6 bases at J; junction bases unmatched: 7. The germline V gene encodes CDR1 MNHEY and CDR2 SVGAGI. CDR3 sequence reads: CASNYTSGKDTQYF. The CDR3 nucleotides read TGTGCCAGCAATTATACTAGCGGGAAGGATACGCAGTATTTT.

This clone was seen a few times. The chain is built from TRBV29-1 and TRBJ2-5; D is unresolved. Trimming pared 6 bases from V and 0 bases from J, leaving 17 bases between. Germline lookup yields CDR1 SQVTM and CDR2 ANQGSEA. The CDR3 consists of 15 residues. The CDR3 reads CSVQTSTVNQETQYF. The DNA for the CDR3 is TGCAGCGTGCAAACCTCTACAGTAAACCAAGAGACCCAGTACTTC.

This clone showed up just a few times. The chain links TRBV6-4 to TRBJ2-1; 13 nucleotides align to TRBD2. V shed 6 bases and J 5 bases; nucleotides not matched to a gene: 4. Germline assignment: CDR1 MRHNA and CDR2 SNTAGT. The CDR3 covers 15 residues. The CDR3 DNA reads as TGTGCCAGCAGACGGACTAGCGGGAGCGACAATGAGCAGTTCTTC. Translated: CASRRTSGSDNEQFF.

V is TRBV5-4 and J is TRBJ2-2; TRBD2 agrees at 13 bases. This CDR3 contains 16 residues. V was clipped by 4 bases and J by 5 bases; unmatched bases: 5. CDR1 and CDR2 (germline): SGHNT, YYREEE (reference sequence). CDR3 amino acids: CASSPGTSGITGELFF. The CDR3 DNA is TGTGCCAGCAGCCCAGGGACTAGCGGGATTACCGGGGAGCTGTTTTTT.

V is TRBV10-2 and J is TRBJ2-2; the D gene is possibly TRBD1 (5 bases). This CDR3 is 16 amino acids long. The V gene lost 7 bases and the J gene lost 5 bases, with 20 bases spanning the gap. CDR1 WSHSY and CDR2 SAAADI come from the germline V gene. The DNA for the CDR3 is TGCGCCAGCACCTCCTTCCTTCCCCCAGGGACCGGGGAGCTGTTTTTT. Its translation: CASTSFLPPGTGELFF.

This sequence joins TRBV4-3 and TRBJ1-2, with TRBD1 identical over 7 bases. Per the germline V gene, CDR1 is LGHNA and CDR2 is YSLEER. Unmatched junction bases numbered 7, after V lost 3 bases and J lost 3 bases. The length of the CDR3 is 15 residues. The CDR3 DNA reads as TGCGCCAGCAGCCAGAATAGGGACAGCTACTATGGCTACACCTTC. It specifies CASSQNRDSYYGYTF.

The chain employs TRBV4-3 and TRBJ2-1; D unresolved. V lost 7 bases to trimming and J lost 3 bases, with 19 bases between them. CDR1 is LGHNA and CDR2 is YSLEER in the germline V gene. CDR3 length: 16 amino acids. The CDR3 nucleotides are TGCGCCAGCACCCTCGAGGTACGGATCTTCTACAATGAGCAGTTCTTC. Translation gives CASTLEVRIFYNEQFF.

This clone occurred a few times. The chain is built from TRBV19 and TRBJ2-3, with D perhaps TRBD2 (5 bases). The CDR3 consists of 11 residues. V lost 10 bases and J 5 bases, leaving 10 bases between the germline ends. Germline-derived CDR1 and CDR2 are LNHDA and SQIVND (reference sequence). The CDR3 sequence: CATLRGDTQYF. Written as DNA, the CDR3 is TGTGCCACCCTACGGGGAGATACGCAGTATTTT.

The V and J genes are TRBV5-1 and TRBJ2-3; 10 bases fit TRBD2. The CDR3 runs 17 residues. CDR1 and CDR2 (germline): SGHRS, YFSETQ. The V gene end was trimmed by 0 bases and the J gene end by 4 bases; junction bases not matched to a gene: 8. The CDR3 DNA follows: TGCGCCAGCAGCTTGGAGGCTAGCGGGAGCGGACCAGATACGCAGTATTTT. Translated: CASSLEASGSGPDTQYF.

The chain combines TRBV9 with TRBJ2-7; 7 nucleotides match TRBD2. CDR3 length: 14 amino acids. In germline, CDR1 is SGDLS, CDR2 YYNGEE. Trimming removed 4 bases from V and 6 bases from J; junction bases left unmatched: 10. The CDR3 DNA reads TGTGCCAGCAGCACGAGCGGGAACCCCTCCGAGCAGTACTTC. Translating it yields CASSTSGNPSEQYF.

This clone was found a few times. This chain joins TRBV29-1 and TRBJ2-5; TRBD2 aligns across 10 bases. Gene TRBJ2-7 matches the end of the DNA better, so the J call may be wrong. The germline CDR1 and CDR2 sequences are SQVTM and ANQGSEA. The CDR3 contains 15 residues. The chain's CDR3 is CSVEDWASGSYEQYF. The CDR3 nucleotides read TGCAGCGTTGAAGATTGGGCTAGCGGGAGCTACGAGCAGTACTTC.

This clone was seen just once. The chain couples TRBV10-3 to TRBJ2-7; 8 nucleotides agree with TRBD1. Trimming at V came to 11 bases and at J to 3 bases, leaving 9 bases not matched to a gene. The CDR3 runs to 13 residues. Germline V gene lookup returns CDR1 ENHRY and CDR2 SYGVKD. The CDR3 sequence is CASRTGGIYEQYF. The CDR3 nucleotides read TGTGCCTCCCGCACAGGGGGTATCTACGAGCAGTACTTC.